The clone carrying this T cell receptor (beta chain) was recorded many times. This sample is drawn from a study of T cells in Graves' hyperthyroidism and ophthalmopathy. Trimming shortened V by 0 bases and J by 2 bases, and 10 bases separated the two germline ends. The CDR3 length is 14 residues. The germline V gene has CDR1 DFQATT and CDR2 SNEGSKA (reference sequence). RNA transcripts yielded amplified TCR beta CDR3 regions. First-round RT-PCR with HTBI primers amplified the TCR CDR3 region. TCRdb reanalysed the multiplex PCR reads using MiXCR and keeps one entry per CDR3 protein. The table includes 450,000 to 700,000 distinct CDR3 sequences, 40% to 55% detected once.

Sequenced: peripheral blood or thyroid tissue (not recorded which). The chain joins TRBV20-1 to TRBJ1-1; TRBD1 is a possible D gene (6 bases). This sequence was found in an adult woman with Graves' disease, either hyperthyroidism or ophthalmopathy (not recorded which). Written as DNA, the CDR3 is TGCAGTGCTAGAGATCCGGGGGCAAACACTGAAGCTTTCTTT. The encoded protein is CSARDPGANTEAFF.